This T cell receptor beta chain was observed in a study of a mutant IDH1 vaccine in newly diagnosed glioma (TCRdb year 2021). In terms of the full investigation: Of the approximately 33 treated patients, roughly 62% were male and about 40% were female, and the mean age was 40.4 years. Peripheral blood was drawn at six visits: V03 (baseline), V05, V07, V10, V12 and V13. Longitudinal TCRB deep sequencing was performed for about two dozen treated patients wherever samples were available for exploratory analyses. Before enrollment, most patients had been given radiochemotherapy with temozolomide as standard therapy, while the rest had received either radiotherapy alone or temozolomide alone. What the work shows at the level of the full study, not this receptor alone: Across multiple MHC alleles, vaccine-induced immune responses were seen in about 93% of patients. According to the authors, sample limitations meant that analyses of patient blood samples could not be reproduced. No apparent relationship was observed between pseudoprogression and alterations in the top peripheral T cell clonotypes detected by TCRB sequencing. Selection of PBMC samples for TCRB deep sequencing was based on availability.

Comments on this clone: It lacks a known antigen. Base qualities are not provided; no much larger clone lies one nucleotide away.

The library came from the immunoSEQ multiplex PCR assay. The hsTCRB Kit was used according to the manufacturer's protocol to amplify rearranged TCR beta chain sequences. An Illumina MiSeq was used to sequence the TCRB libraries. In the authors' own workflow: The kit vendor's proprietary platform handled demultiplexing, trimming and gene mapping. TCRdb's version of the immuneACCESS table is confined to in-frame rearrangements and falls short of the full clone set. An unresolved V gene accounts for under half of the shortfall where checked; the remainder is of unknown origin. The V and J calls and clone size come from that table; D and trimming were worked out from the DNA. In this sample the table shows some 59,000 clones, approximately 78% of which occur a single time. About a fifth of the sample comes from the top ten. CDR1 and CDR2 are read off the germline V gene as LGHNA and YNFKEQ. The CDR3 numbers 18 residues from cysteine through phenylalanine. Of the read, only the CDR3 DNA is kept; its 54 bases are in frame from base 1. V is trimmed back by 7 bases and J by 4 bases, and the junction contains 15 bases that no gene match accounts for.

The sample's time point, from its label and the paper: baseline, week 1 (first vaccination visit). The treatment or condition label, read with the paper, signifies: pre-vaccination baseline after standard-of-care therapy. Donors had newly diagnosed WHO grade 3 or 4 IDH1-mutant astrocytomas with loss of nuclear ATRX. The samples were drawn from NOA16, a multicentre, single-arm, open-label phase I trial in Germany that tested a mutant IDH1 peptide vaccine in humans for the first time. Blood drawn at visit V03 was used as the baseline sample for immunogenicity testing. Genomic DNA for TCRB sequencing was extracted from EDTA blood using the DNeasy Blood and Tissue Kit.

Source: PBMCs, taken from a glioma patient treated with radiotherapy, temozolomide or both. Rearrangement joined TRBV4-2 to TRBJ2-6, with 8 bases matching TRBD1. The receptor was isolated from a man younger than 30 with glioma. For the CDR3, the sequence is CASTPRQGRRSGANVLTF. The DNA is as follows: TGTGCCAGCACCCCCCGACAGGGGCGGAGGTCGGGGGCCAACGTCCTGACTTTC.